This T cell receptor (beta chain) was sequenced during a study of T cell responses to AZD1222 COVID-19 vaccine. This CDR3 comprises 15 residues. CDR1 and CDR2 from the germline V gene are SGHRS and YFSETQ. V was shortened by 4 bases and J by 1 base, with 14 bases between the two germline ends. Profiled with immunoSEQ multiplex PCR; TCRdb holds only in-frame clones, not every one. The sample shows around 200,000 clones, 80% to 90% of them seen only once. This chain joins TRBV5-1 and TRBJ1-1, with a weak D call TRBD1 (5 bases). This sequence originates from an adult in good health. The sample consisted of peripheral blood, taken on day 0 of AZD1222 vaccination. The CDR3 region has the DNA TGCGCCAGCAGCAGGCCCGGGGGACGGAACACTGAAGCTTTCTTT. Its protein is CASSRPGGRNTEAFF.